The 5 T cell receptor beta chains in this list originate from one sample, sequenced in a study of shared clonotypes between healthy human individuals. Terminally differentiated effector memory CD45RA+ cells were excluded from the naive CD8 cells, which were CD45RO-negative and positively selected for CCR7. The repertoire was sequenced with immunoSEQ multiplex PCR; TCRdb's copy has only in-frame clones and lacks some. This table holds about 800,000 clones, just over 95% found once. Sample: naive CD8+ T cells sorted from blood. Source of these receptors: a man aged 25 to 40 in good health.

The CDR3 bases are TGTGCCAGCAGTTTATCGAGGAGTGAAAAACTGTTTTTT. As protein: CASSLSRSEKLFF. The V call is TRBV27, the J call TRBJ1-4, with unresolved D. Germline assignment: CDR1 MNHEY and CDR2 SMNVEV (reference sequence). This CDR3 has 13 amino acids. Trimming stripped 0 bases from V and 7 bases from J, with 6 bases between.

The CDR3 spells CATRDRDSFGNQPQHF. DNA for the CDR3: TGTGCCACCCGGGACAGGGATTCGTTTGGCAATCAGCCCCAGCATTTT. The rearrangement joins TRBV28 to TRBJ1-5; TRBD1 agrees at 9 bases. CDR1 is MDHEN, CDR2 SYDVKM, per germline. Germline trimming cut 10 bases from V and 2 bases from J; bases unmatched to any gene: 12. This CDR3 comprises 16 residues.

The V gene is TRBV11-2, the J gene TRBJ2-1; D not certain. The ends were cut back, 0 bases at V and 0 bases at J, with 6 bases in the middle. Germline CDR1 reads SGHAT; CDR2 reads FQNNGV. CDR3 length: 15 amino acids. The CDR3 here is CASSLEAHSYNEQFF. The CDR3 DNA sequence: TGTGCCAGCAGCTTAGAAGCCCACTCCTACAATGAGCAGTTCTTC.

The chain couples TRBV11-2 to TRBJ2-7, with D maybe TRBD2 (5 bases). The V end lost 2 bases, the J end lost 2 bases, and 13 bases lay between the germline ends. Germline CDR1 SGHAT, CDR2 FQNNGV. This CDR3 region has 15 residues. Written as DNA, the CDR3 is TGTGCCAGCAGCTTAATTGTAACCGGGGCCTACGAGCAGTACTTC. Translated, it gives CASSLIVTGAYEQYF.

This sequence joins TRBV10-3 and TRBJ2-7; the D gene is possibly TRBD2 (6 bases). Germline loops: CDR1 ENHRY, CDR2 SYGVKD. This CDR3 contains 15 residues. Trimming pared 0 bases from V and 3 bases from J, leaving 12 bases between. The CDR3 nucleotides read TGTGCCATCAGTGAGTCGATCGGCGGGAACTACGAGCAGTACTTC. Translation gives CAISESIGGNYEQYF.